This T cell receptor beta chain was found in a study of T cell responses to AZD1222 COVID-19 vaccine (dated by TCRdb to 2020 to 2022). Study-wide context: A total of just over 230 trial participants underwent TCR sequencing, of whom approximately 210 received two doses of AZD1222 and approximately 25 received two doses of the MenACWY control vaccine. Trial participants were enrolled into age subgroups of 18-55, 56-69 and 70-plus years, which contained approximately 150, 28 and 58 TCR-sequenced participants, respectively.

The CDR3 regions of human TCRbeta chains were analyzed by immunosequencing. The study's own analysis went as follows. TCRs in the repertoires were matched against a reference library of SARS-CoV-2-specific TCRs that had been generated with the MIRA antigen-specificity platform. Breadth was defined as the fraction of unique TCRs that were SARS-CoV-2-associated. Depth was defined as the fraction of total T cells that were SARS-CoV-2-associated. Each spike-specific TCR was assigned to its reactive spike region and to a CD4 or CD8 class using the MIRA data. Log10-transformed breadth and depth values were compared by one-way ANOVA with Sidak's multiple comparisons tests. The source is immuneACCESS, and TCRdb retained only in-frame sequences with V and J called. Part of the clones is not carried over; for the studies checked, unresolved V genes explain less than half of this, and the remainder is unexplained. For V, J and clone size, that table is used; D and trimming come from the DNA. The sample has 150,000 or so clones on record, approximately 95% of them singletons. Of the sample, approximately 0.96% falls within the top ten clones.

The time point label, read with the paper, signifies: baseline before first vaccination. The sample's treatment or condition label, in plain terms: meningococcal conjugate vaccine given as trial control. Vaccinee samples were obtained from the UK trials COV001 and COV002, which included a single-blind randomized controlled phase 2/3 trial of AZD1222 (ChAdOx1 nCoV-19) in healthy adults. Trial participant PBMC samples were collected at day 0 and day 28 after the second dose for TCRbeta chain sequencing. What the study reported, not specific to this receptor: After two AZD1222 doses, both the breadth and the depth of spike-specific TCRs were significantly higher than at day 0 and than in MenACWY recipients. The whole spike protein was spanned by vaccine-associated CD4 TCRs, and dominant responses were seen in regions 160-218 and 743-854. Because no samples from the day 14 peak response were available, repertoires could be characterized only after the peak T cell response. Reportedly, close to half of the unique spike-specific TCRs recognized epitopes lying outside the regions that are mutated in the B.1.351 and B.1.1.7 variants. Most participants were white British and females outnumbered males, and the authors suggested that clonal diversity may have been underestimated. The 56-69-year group was small, and its depth increase did not reach significance, likely because of low power. Only a handful of AZD1222 recipients were SARS-CoV-2 seropositive at baseline, limiting conclusions about previously exposed vaccinees.

About this clone itself: Its target antigen remains unknown. Per-nucleotide qualities are absent, and no much larger clonotype sits a single base away.

Sequenced material: peripheral blood, taken on day 0 of MenACWY control vaccination. The origin of this receptor is an adult in good health.

The bases read TGCGCCAGCAGATTTGGGAATGAGCAGTTCTTC. Its translation reads: CASRFGNEQFF. Recombination linked TRBV4-1 to TRBJ2-1, with no confident D gene call. The germline V gene sets CDR1 to MGHRA and CDR2 to YSYEKL. Trimming removed 6 bases from V and 7 bases from J, leaving 7 bases between the germline ends. Measured from the cysteine to the phenylalanine, the CDR3 is 11 residues long. Solely the CDR3 DNA is kept, with 33 bases framed from the first base.